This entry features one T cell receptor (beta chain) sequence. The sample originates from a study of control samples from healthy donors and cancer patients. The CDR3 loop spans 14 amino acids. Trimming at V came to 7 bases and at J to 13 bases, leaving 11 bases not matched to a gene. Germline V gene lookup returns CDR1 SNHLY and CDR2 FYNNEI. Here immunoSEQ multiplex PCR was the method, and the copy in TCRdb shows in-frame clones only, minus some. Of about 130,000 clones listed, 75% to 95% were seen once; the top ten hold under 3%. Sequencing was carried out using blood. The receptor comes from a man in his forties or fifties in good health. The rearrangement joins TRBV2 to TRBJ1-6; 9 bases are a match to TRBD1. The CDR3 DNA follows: TGTGCCAGCATCACACGGACAGGGGTTTCCCCCCTCCACTTT. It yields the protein CASITRTGVSPLHF.